The next 31 T cell receptor beta chains were all read from a single sample in a study of vaccination and CD4 T cells after COVID-19. No antigen has been identified for these receptors. The Oncomine TCR Beta short-read assay sequenced DNA from cultured CD4+ T cells. TCRdb re-derived calls from the PCR reads in MiXCR, one entry per CDR3 protein. The table lists roughly 13,000 distinct CDR3 sequences, approximately 35% of them singletons. The treatment: approximately 9-day PBMC culture with coronavirus spike peptide pools or control peptides (ViraFEST assay). Sequencing was performed on CD4+ T cells from blood, cultured in vitro. These receptors were taken from a human donor who had recovered from COVID-19.

As regards this clonotype: Its ends do not fully match the called genes, so a read error is possible. V gene TRBV11-2 combines with J gene TRBJ1-1; D not certain. The CDR3 contains 12 residues. Germline CDR1 SGHAT, CDR2 FQNNGV. The CDR3 is CASSLDGVGAFF. The DNA of the CDR3 is TGTGCCAGCAGCCTAGATGGGGTAGGAGCTTTCTTT.

This clonotype ranks as medium-sized. The rearrangement links TRBV7-9 to TRBJ1-6; TRBD1 matches 7 bases. Germline lookup yields CDR1 SEHNR and CDR2 FQNEAQ (reference sequence). V shed 5 bases, J shed 5 bases, and the junction held 6 bases outside the gene matches. The CDR3 length is 15 residues. CDR3 protein: CASSPLQGNNSPLHF. DNA of the CDR3: TGTGCCAGCAGCCCCCTACAGGGGAATAATTCACCCCTCCACTTT.

This sequence joins TRBV2 and TRBJ2-7; 9 bases line up with TRBD2. The CDR3 runs 16 residues. Trimming cost V 7 bases and J 1 base; bases outside gene matches: 11. Germline CDR1 and CDR2: SNHLY and FYNNEI. CDR3 region: CASTAETSGLSYEQYF. For the CDR3, the DNA is TGTGCCAGCACCGCGGAGACTAGCGGTCTTTCCTACGAGCAGTACTTC.

This rearrangement joins TRBV20-1 to TRBJ2-7; 13 nucleotides line up with TRBD2. Germline lookup yields CDR1 DFQATT and CDR2 SNEGSKA (reference sequence). The CDR3 totals 17 residues. Trimming took 1 base from V and 5 from J; bases not matched to a gene: 11. The CDR3 sequence: CSARGRTSGRAFHEQYF. The CDR3, as DNA: TGCAGTGCTAGAGGGCGCACTAGCGGGAGGGCCTTCCACGAGCAGTACTTC.

J is TRBJ2-2 and V is TRBV24-1, with 11 bases fitting TRBD1. The CDR3 runs to 16 residues. The V gene's germline CDR1 is KGHDR and CDR2 SFDVKD. V dropped 1 base and J dropped 5; count of bases not matched to a gene: 2. The CDR3 nucleotides read TGTGCCACCAGTGATTTAGGGACAGGGGGGACCGGGGAGCTGTTTTTT. Its translation is CATSDLGTGGTGELFF.

This clonotype was found a few times. This chain joins TRBV12-1 and TRBJ2-2. TRBV12-1 corresponds to a pseudogene. The CDR3 totals 14 residues. The CDR3 region is CASSFLQRTGELFF. The CDR3 DNA reads as TGTGCCAGCAGCTTTCTCCAGCGCACCGGGGAGCTGTTTTTT.

This sequence joins TRBV7-2 and TRBJ1-6; 12 bases map to TRBD1. This CDR3 has 16 residues. Germline loops: CDR1 SGHTA, CDR2 FQGNSA. With V trimmed by 4 bases and J by 7 bases, 5 bases remained unmatched. The CDR3 nucleotides read TGTGCCAGCAGCTCCAAAGGGACAGGGGGCAATTCACCCCTCCACTTT. Protein product: CASSSKGTGGNSPLHF. Looking up the rest from reference TRBV7-2 and TRBJ1-6 gives the full variable domain: GAGVSQSPSNKVTEKGKDVELRCDPISGHTALYWYRQSLGQGLEFLIYFQGNSAPDKSGLPSDRFSAERTGGSVSTLTIQRTQQEDSAVYLCASSSKGTGGNSPLHFGNGTRLTVT.

This clonotype was counted a single time. This chain connects TRBV4-1 to TRBJ1-2; D may be TRBD1 (6 bases). The V gene's germline CDR1 is MGHRA and CDR2 YSYEKL. Trimming shortened V by 4 bases and J by 4 bases, and 13 bases separated the two germline ends. The CDR3 is 14 amino acids. CDR3 region: CASSPGQGGYGYTF. In DNA form, the CDR3 reads TGCGCCAGCAGCCCCGGGCAAGGGGGCTATGGCTACACCTTC.

In its sample, this clonotype ranks as medium-sized. This chain uses TRBV24-1 with TRBJ2-5; D possibly corresponds to TRBD1 (8 bases). Trimming left V 4 bases short and J 5 bases short, with 13 bases between. The CDR3 totals 14 residues. Germline V gene lookup returns CDR1 KGHDR and CDR2 SFDVKD. The CDR3 bases are TGTGCCACCAGTGACAGGGGGCGGGAGGAGACCCAGTACTTC. This gives the protein CATSDRGREETQYF.

The chain uses TRBV2 and TRBJ1-1; D is ambiguous. The CDR3 length is 11 residues. V was clipped by 7 bases and J by 8 bases, with 11 bases between them. The germline gives CDR1 SNHLY, CDR2 FYNNEI. CDR3 region: CASTGEQEAFF. For the CDR3, the DNA is TGTGCCAGCACCGGGGAACAAGAAGCTTTCTTT.

The V gene is TRBV25-1, the J gene TRBJ2-1, with D possibly TRBD1 on 5 matching bases. The CDR3 consists of 16 residues. Per the germline V gene, CDR1 is MGHDK and CDR2 is SYGVNS. V lost 2 bases to trimming and J lost 0 bases, with 11 bases between them. In DNA form, the CDR3 reads TGTGCCAGCAGTGAAGGGTCGACAGTCTCCTACAATGAGCAGTTCTTC. It specifies CASSEGSTVSYNEQFF.

This clonotype was recorded a few times. The chain recombines TRBV11-3 with TRBJ2-5; possible D gene TRBD1, 5 bases. The V gene lost 5 bases and the J gene lost 7 bases, with 11 bases spanning the gap. This CDR3 spans 12 amino acids. CDR1 and CDR2 from the germline V gene are SGHNT and YENEEA. The DNA of the CDR3 is TGTGCCAGCAGCCCCCAGGGCGGGACCCAGTACTTC. Translating it yields CASSPQGGTQYF.

This clonotype was seen once. The chain employs TRBV6-1 and TRBJ2-5, with a tentative D call TRBD2 (7 bases). Germline assignment: CDR1 MNHNS and CDR2 SASEGT. The V end was cut by 7 bases, the J end by 5 bases, with 14 bases between. This CDR3 is 13 amino acids long. CDR3 sequence (DNA): TGTGCCAGCACAAGGGGGGGATTTGAGACCCAGTACTTC. Translated, it gives CASTRGGFETQYF.

This clonotype was detected a few times. The chain is built from TRBV10-3 and TRBJ2-5, with 12 bases lining up with TRBD2. Germline V gene sequence: CDR1 ENHRY, CDR2 SYGVKD. The CDR3 loop spans 13 amino acids. The V gene end was trimmed by 10 bases and the J gene end by 5 bases; junction bases not matched to a gene: 5. Here the CDR3 DNA reads TGTGCCACCCGACTAGCGGGAGAGGAGACCCAGTACTTC. This sequence encodes CATRLAGEETQYF.

The gene calls are TRBV7-2 and TRBJ2-6; TRBD1 matches at 8 bases. Per germline, CDR1 SGHTA and CDR2 FQGNSA. V shed 4 bases, J shed 0 bases, and the junction held 5 bases outside the gene matches. This CDR3 has 17 amino acids. CDR3 sequence reads: CASSSTGANSGANVLTF. In nucleotides, the CDR3 is TGTGCCAGCAGCTCGACAGGGGCAAACTCTGGGGCCAACGTCCTGACTTTC.

The chain is built from TRBV2 and TRBJ2-5; unclear D gene. The CDR3 contains 11 residues. V lost 4 bases, J lost 7 bases, and 7 bases lay in between. The germline V gene encodes CDR1 SNHLY and CDR2 FYNNEI. Here the CDR3 reads CASSAKATQYF. CDR3 DNA sequence: TGTGCCAGCAGTGCTAAGGCGACCCAGTACTTC.

V and J are TRBV5-1 and TRBJ2-5, with 9 bases identical to TRBD2. The junction had 18 bases not matched to a gene; V was cut back by 7 bases and J by 5 bases. Germline CDR1 is SGHRS and CDR2 is YFSETQ. There are 17 residues in the CDR3. The CDR3 nucleotides are TGCGCCAGCTCGACGAGCGGGACGGCGGGAGGGCGGGAGACCCAGTACTTC. Translated: CASSTSGTAGGRETQYF. Variable domain in full (rest from reference TRBV5-1 and TRBJ2-5): KAGVTQTPRYLIKTRGQQVTLSCSPISGHRSVSWYQQTPGQGLQFLFEYFSETQRNKGNFPGRFSGRQFSNSRSEMNVSTLELGDSALYLCASSTSGTAGGRETQYFGPGTRLLVL.

V is TRBV2 and J is TRBJ1-5; 7 nucleotides line up with TRBD1. Trimming at V came to 3 bases and at J to 7 bases, leaving 9 bases not matched to a gene. This CDR3 region has 15 residues. From germline, CDR1 is SNHLY and CDR2 FYNNEI. CDR3 amino acids: CASSDGLTGRQPQHF. CDR3 sequence (DNA): TGTGCCAGCAGTGATGGTTTGACAGGGAGGCAGCCCCAGCATTTT.

Remarks on this clonotype: At one end, the junction sequence differs from germline, possibly due to a read error. The chain carries TRBV15 and TRBJ1-2; 7 nucleotides agree with TRBD1. Looked up from germline, CDR1 is LNHNV and CDR2 is YYDKDF (reference sequence). This CDR3 contains 18 residues. The DNA of the CDR3 is TGTGCCACCAGAAGAGCATGGGGCAGGGGGTCGTCATTCCCGGGCTACACCTTC. It translates to CATRRAWGRGSSFPGYTF.

This sequence joins TRBV29-1 and TRBJ1-1; D remains ambiguous. The CDR3 loop spans 12 amino acids. Germline CDR1 and CDR2: SQVTM and ANQGSEA. Trimming pared 4 bases from V and 2 bases from J, leaving 8 bases between. CDR3 DNA sequence: TGCAGCGTTGGGCGCGATAACACTGAAGCTTTCTTT. This encodes CSVGRDNTEAFF.

The table lists this clonotype with a few counts. J is TRBJ1-1 and V is TRBV28, with D uncertain. This CDR3 spans 12 amino acids. CDR1 is MDHEN, CDR2 SYDVKM, per germline. With 3 bases removed from V and 8 bases from J, the gap between germline ends came to 10 bases. The DNA of the CDR3 is TGTGCCAGCAGTTTTTACATGACCGAAGCTTTCTTT. Its translation: CASSFYMTEAFF.

This chain connects TRBV7-3 to TRBJ2-6, with D uncertain. V was cut by 0 bases and J by 1 base, with 4 bases left in between. Germline V gene sequence: CDR1 SGHTA, CDR2 FQGTGA. This CDR3 is 15 amino acids long. CDR3 protein: CASSLTGSGANVLTF. CDR3 in DNA: TGTGCCAGCAGCTTAACAGGTTCTGGGGCCAACGTCCTGACTTTC.

The chain carries TRBV7-8 and TRBJ1-6; D is undetermined. The germline V and J ends were trimmed by 2 bases and 8 bases, with 13 bases remaining between them. Germline V gives CDR1 SGHVS, CDR2 FQNEAQ. CDR3 length: 15 residues. As DNA, the CDR3 is TGTGCCAGCAGCTTAATGACTACGACTGATTCACCCCTCCACTTT. This translates into CASSLMTTTDSPLHF.

The chain carries TRBV28 and TRBJ2-5; D uncertain. Trimming stripped 6 bases from V and 5 bases from J, with 4 bases between. CDR3 size: 10 residues. Looked up from germline, CDR1 is MDHEN and CDR2 is SYDVKM. The chain's CDR3 is CASRGETQYF. In nucleotides, the CDR3 is TGTGCCAGCAGGGGGGAGACCCAGTACTTC.

CDR3 protein: CASSLGLAGNYEQYF. The CDR3 DNA follows: TGTGCCAGCTCACTTGGACTAGCGGGGAACTACGAGCAGTACTTC. V gene TRBV18 combines with J gene TRBJ2-7; 12 bases are shared with TRBD2. The CDR3 has 15 amino acids. Germline V gene sequence: CDR1 KGHSH, CDR2 LQKENI. J lost 3 bases, V lost 4 bases, and 4 bases had no gene match.

V usage is TRBV20-1 and J usage is TRBJ2-7; 7 positions match TRBD1. The CDR3 sequence is 14 residues long. Germline V gene sequence: CDR1 DFQATT, CDR2 SNEGSKA (reference sequence). V was clipped by 3 bases and J by 3 bases; unmatched bases: 8. CDR3 coding DNA: TGCAGTGCTAGGCCGGACAGGAGTGACTACGAGCAGTACTTC. It specifies CSARPDRSDYEQYF.

This clonotype was observed a few times. The chain recombines TRBV6-1 with TRBJ1-1; 8 bases fit TRBD1. In germline, CDR1 is MNHNS, CDR2 SASEGT. The ends lost 5 bases at V and 12 bases at J; junction bases unmatched: 11. The CDR3 is made up of 13 amino acids. The chain's CDR3 is CASSNDPRQGSFF. The DNA for the CDR3 is TGTGCCAGCAGTAACGACCCGCGACAGGGGTCTTTCTTT.

The V and J genes are TRBV12-3 or TRBV12-4 and TRBJ2-2; D could derive from TRBD1 or TRBD2 (5 bases each). This CDR3 spans 15 amino acids. Trimming took 5 bases from V and 7 from J, leaving 17 bases between them. The CDR3 protein is CASSLRQGDIGELFF. CDR3 nucleotides: TGTGCCAGCAGTCTCCGTCAGGGAGATATCGGGGAGCTGTTTTTT.

This chain connects TRBV11-2 to TRBJ2-3, with a weak D call TRBD2 (6 bases). Germline V gene sequence: CDR1 SGHAT, CDR2 FQNNGV. Trimming cost V 7 bases and J 6 bases, with 11 bases left between them. The CDR3 is made up of 12 amino acids. This CDR3 reads CASTHAGDTQYF. The CDR3, as DNA: TGTGCCAGCACCCACGCGGGGGATACGCAGTATTTT.

The chain joins TRBV7-2 to TRBJ2-3, with D maybe TRBD2 (6 bases). The ends were cut back, 3 bases at V and 2 bases at J, with 18 bases in the middle. Germline lookup yields CDR1 SGHTA and CDR2 FQGNSA. The CDR3 contains 17 residues. Written as DNA, the CDR3 is TGTGCCAGCAGCTTCAGAGGAGCGGGCCCTATCACAGATACGCAGTATTTT. Its translation: CASSFRGAGPITDTQYF.

This clonotype was detected a few times. This rearrangement joins TRBV20-1 to TRBJ2-3; 8 nucleotides agree with TRBD1. The ends lost 4 bases at V and 4 bases at J; junction bases unmatched: 10. Germline CDR1 is DFQATT and CDR2 is SNEGSKA (reference sequence). CDR3 length: 15 amino acids. The CDR3 protein is CSAKIQGANADTQYF. The CDR3 coding sequence is TGCAGTGCTAAGATTCAGGGGGCTAACGCAGATACGCAGTATTTT.